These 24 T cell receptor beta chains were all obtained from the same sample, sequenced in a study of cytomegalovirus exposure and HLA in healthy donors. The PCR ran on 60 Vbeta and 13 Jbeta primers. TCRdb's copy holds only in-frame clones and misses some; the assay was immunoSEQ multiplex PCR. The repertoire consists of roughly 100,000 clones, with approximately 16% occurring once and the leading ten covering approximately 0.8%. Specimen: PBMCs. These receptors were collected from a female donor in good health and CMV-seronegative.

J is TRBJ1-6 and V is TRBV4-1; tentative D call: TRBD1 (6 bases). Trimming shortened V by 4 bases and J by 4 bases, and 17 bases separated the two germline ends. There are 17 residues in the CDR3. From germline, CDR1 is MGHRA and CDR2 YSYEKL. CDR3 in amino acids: CASSPRTGQGYNSPLHF. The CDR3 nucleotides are TGCGCCAGCAGCCCCCGAACAGGGCAGGGTTATAATTCACCCCTCCACTTT.

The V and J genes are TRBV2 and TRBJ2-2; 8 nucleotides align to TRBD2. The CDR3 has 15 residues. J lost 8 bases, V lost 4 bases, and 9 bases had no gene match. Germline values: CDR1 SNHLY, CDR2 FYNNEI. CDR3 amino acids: CASSAGLAAFGELFF. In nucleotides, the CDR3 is TGTGCCAGCAGTGCTGGACTAGCCGCTTTTGGGGAGCTGTTTTTT. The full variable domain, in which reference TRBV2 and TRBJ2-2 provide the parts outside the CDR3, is EPEVTQTPSHQVTQMGQEVILRCVPISNHLYFYWYRQILGQKVEFLVSFYNNEISEKSEIFDDQFSVERPDGSNFTLKIRSTKLEDSAMYFCASSAGLAAFGELFFGEGSRLTVL.

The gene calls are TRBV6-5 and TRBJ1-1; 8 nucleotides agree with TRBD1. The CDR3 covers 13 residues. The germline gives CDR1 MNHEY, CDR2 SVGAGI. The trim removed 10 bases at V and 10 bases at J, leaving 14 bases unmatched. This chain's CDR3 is CATRGRSDRGAFF. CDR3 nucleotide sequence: TGTGCCACCAGGGGGCGATCTGACAGGGGAGCTTTCTTT.

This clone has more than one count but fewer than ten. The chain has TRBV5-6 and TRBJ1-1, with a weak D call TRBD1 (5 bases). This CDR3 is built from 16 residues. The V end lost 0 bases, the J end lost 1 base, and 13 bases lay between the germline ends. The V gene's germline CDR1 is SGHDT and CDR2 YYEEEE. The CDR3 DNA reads TGTGCCAGCAGCTTGGCGCCCTTGGGGGGGAACACTGAAGCTTTCTTT. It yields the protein CASSLAPLGGNTEAFF.

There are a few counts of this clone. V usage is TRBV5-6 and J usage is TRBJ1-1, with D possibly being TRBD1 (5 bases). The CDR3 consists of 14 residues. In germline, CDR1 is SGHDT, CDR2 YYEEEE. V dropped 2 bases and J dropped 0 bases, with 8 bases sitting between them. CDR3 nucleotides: TGTGCCAGCAGCTTTCGACAGCTGAACACTGAAGCTTTCTTT. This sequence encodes CASSFRQLNTEAFF.

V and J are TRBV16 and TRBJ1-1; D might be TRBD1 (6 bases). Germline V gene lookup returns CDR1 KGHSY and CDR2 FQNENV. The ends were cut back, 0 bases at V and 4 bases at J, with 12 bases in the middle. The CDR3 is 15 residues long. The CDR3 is CASSQSAGAGTEAFF. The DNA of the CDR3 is TGTGCCAGCAGCCAATCCGCAGGGGCAGGCACTGAAGCTTTCTTT.

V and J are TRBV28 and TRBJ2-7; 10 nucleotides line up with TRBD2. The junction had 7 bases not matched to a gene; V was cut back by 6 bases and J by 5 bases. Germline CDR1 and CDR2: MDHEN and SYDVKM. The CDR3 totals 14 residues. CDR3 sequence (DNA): TGTGCCAGCAGGGCGAGCGGGAGGGCCAACGAGCAGTACTTC. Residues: CASRASGRANEQYF. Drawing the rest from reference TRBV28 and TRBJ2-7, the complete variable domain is DVKVTQSSRYLVKRTGEKVFLECVQDMDHENMFWYRQDPGLGLRLIYFSYDVKMKEKGDIPEGYSVSREKKERFSLILESASTNQTSMYLCASRASGRANEQYFGPGTRLTVT.

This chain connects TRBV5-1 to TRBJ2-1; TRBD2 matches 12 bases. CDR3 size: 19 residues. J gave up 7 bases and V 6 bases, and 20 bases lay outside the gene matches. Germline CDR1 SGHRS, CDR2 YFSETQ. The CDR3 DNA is TGCGCCAGCACTTCTCTAGGGGCCGGACTAGCGGGATCAGGGAATGAGCAGTTCTTC. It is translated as CASTSLGAGLAGSGNEQFF.

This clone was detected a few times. The CDR3 region is CSVDIGQGIAEQYF. The CDR3, as DNA: TGCAGCGTTGATATAGGTCAGGGGATCGCCGAGCAGTACTTC. The rearrangement links TRBV29-1 to TRBJ2-7; a possible D gene is TRBD1 (6 bases). Germline V gene sequence: CDR1 SQVTM, CDR2 ANQGSEA. The V and J ends lost 3 bases and 6 bases respectively, with 18 bases between them. The length of the CDR3 is 14 residues.

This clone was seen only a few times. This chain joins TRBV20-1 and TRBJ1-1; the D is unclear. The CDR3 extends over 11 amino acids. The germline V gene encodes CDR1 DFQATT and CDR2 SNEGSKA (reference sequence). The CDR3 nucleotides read TGCAGCCCTTTCGGGGTCGTCGGAGCTTTCTTT. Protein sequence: CSPFGVVGAFF.

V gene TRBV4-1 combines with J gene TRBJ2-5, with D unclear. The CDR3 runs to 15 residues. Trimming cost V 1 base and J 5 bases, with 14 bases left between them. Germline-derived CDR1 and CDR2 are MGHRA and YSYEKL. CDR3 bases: TGCGCCAGCAGCCAAGGGGTAATCCGGGTGGAGACCCAGTACTTC. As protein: CASSQGVIRVETQYF.

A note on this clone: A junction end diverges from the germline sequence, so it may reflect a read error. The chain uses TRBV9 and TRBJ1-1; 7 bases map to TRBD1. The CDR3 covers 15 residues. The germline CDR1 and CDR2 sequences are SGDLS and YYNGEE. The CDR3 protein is CASSVAWGQNNEAFF. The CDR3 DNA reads TGTGCCAGCAGCGTAGCTTGGGGACAGAACAATGAAGCTTTCTTT.

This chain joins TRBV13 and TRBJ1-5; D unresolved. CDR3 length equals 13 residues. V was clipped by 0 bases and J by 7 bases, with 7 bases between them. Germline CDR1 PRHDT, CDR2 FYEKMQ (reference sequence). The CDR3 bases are TGTGCCAGCAGCTTAGGGCGGCACCAGCCCCAGCATTTT. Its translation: CASSLGRHQPQHF.

The CDR3 sequence: CASSLKGDYGYTF. The CDR3 nucleotides are TGTGCCAGCAGCTTAAAAGGGGACTATGGCTACACCTTC. V is TRBV7-2 and J is TRBJ1-2; a weak D match, TRBD1 (5 bases). The V gene's germline CDR1 is SGHTA and CDR2 FQGNSA. This CDR3 spans 13 amino acids. V was pared by 2 bases and J by 3 bases, with 7 bases between.

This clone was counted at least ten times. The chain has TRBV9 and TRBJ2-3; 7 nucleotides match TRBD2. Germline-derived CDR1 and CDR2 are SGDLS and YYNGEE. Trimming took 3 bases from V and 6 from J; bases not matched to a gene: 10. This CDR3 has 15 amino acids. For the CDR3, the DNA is TGTGCCAGCAGCGACTGGAGGGCCGGGGGGGATACGCAGTATTTT. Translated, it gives CASSDWRAGGDTQYF.

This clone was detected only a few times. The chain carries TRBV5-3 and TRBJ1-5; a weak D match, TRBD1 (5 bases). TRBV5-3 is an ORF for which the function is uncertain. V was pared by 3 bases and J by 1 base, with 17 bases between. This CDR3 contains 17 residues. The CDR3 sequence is CARSSYRREGSNQPQHF. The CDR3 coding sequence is TGTGCCAGAAGCTCATACCGCAGGGAGGGAAGCAATCAGCCCCAGCATTTT.

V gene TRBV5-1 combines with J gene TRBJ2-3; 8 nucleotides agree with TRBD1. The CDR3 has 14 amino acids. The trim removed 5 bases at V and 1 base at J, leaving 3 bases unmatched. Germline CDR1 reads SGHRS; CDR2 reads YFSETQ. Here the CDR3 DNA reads TGCGCCAGCAGACTGGACAGGGGCACAGATACGCAGTATTTT. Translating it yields CASRLDRGTDTQYF. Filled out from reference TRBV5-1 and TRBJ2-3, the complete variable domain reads KAGVTQTPRYLIKTRGQQVTLSCSPISGHRSVSWYQQTPGQGLQFLFEYFSETQRNKGNFPGRFSGRQFSNSRSEMNVSTLELGDSALYLCASRLDRGTDTQYFGPGTRLTVL.

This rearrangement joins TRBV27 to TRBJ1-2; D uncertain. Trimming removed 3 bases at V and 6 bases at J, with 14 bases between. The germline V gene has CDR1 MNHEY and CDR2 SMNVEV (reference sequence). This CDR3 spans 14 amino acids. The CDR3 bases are TGTGCCAGCAGTTTTTCGGGTGGCGGGGATGGCTACACCTTC. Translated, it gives CASSFSGGGDGYTF.

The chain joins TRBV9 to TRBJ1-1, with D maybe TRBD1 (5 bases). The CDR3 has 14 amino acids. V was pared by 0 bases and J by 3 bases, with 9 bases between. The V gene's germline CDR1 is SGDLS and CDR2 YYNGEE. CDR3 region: CASSVGQGDTEAFF. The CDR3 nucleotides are TGTGCCAGCAGCGTAGGCCAGGGTGACACTGAAGCTTTCTTT.

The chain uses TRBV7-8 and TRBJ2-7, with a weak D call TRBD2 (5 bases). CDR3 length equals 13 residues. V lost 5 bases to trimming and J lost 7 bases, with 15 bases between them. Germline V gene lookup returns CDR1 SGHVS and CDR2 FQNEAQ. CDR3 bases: TGTGCCAGCAGCCAGGACTGGCGTGGAGAGCAGTACTTC. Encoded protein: CASSQDWRGEQYF.

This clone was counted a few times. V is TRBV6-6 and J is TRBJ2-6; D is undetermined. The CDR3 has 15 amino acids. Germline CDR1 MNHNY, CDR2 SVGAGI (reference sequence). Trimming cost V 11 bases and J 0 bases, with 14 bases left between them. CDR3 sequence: CAGETYGSGANVLTF. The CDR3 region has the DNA TGTGCCGGAGAAACGTACGGCTCTGGGGCCAACGTCCTGACTTTC.

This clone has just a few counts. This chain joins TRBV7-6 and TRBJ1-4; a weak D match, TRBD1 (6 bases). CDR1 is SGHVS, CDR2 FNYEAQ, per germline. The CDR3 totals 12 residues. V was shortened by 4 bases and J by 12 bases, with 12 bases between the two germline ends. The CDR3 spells CASSSGTNELFF. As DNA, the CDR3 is TGTGCCAGCAGCTCGGGGACAAACGAACTGTTTTTT.

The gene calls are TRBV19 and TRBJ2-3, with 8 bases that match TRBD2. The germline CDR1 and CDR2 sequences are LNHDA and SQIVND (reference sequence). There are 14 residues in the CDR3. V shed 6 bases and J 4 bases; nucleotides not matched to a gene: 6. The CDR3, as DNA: TGTGCCAGTAGCGGGACTAGATCGGCAGATACGCAGTATTTT. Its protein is CASSGTRSADTQYF. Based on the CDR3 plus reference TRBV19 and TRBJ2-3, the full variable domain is DGGITQSPKYLFRKEGQNVTLSCEQNLNHDAMYWYRQDPGQGLRLIYYSQIVNDFQKGDIAEGYSVSREKKESFPLTVTSAQKNPTAFYLCASSGTRSADTQYFGPGTRLTVL.

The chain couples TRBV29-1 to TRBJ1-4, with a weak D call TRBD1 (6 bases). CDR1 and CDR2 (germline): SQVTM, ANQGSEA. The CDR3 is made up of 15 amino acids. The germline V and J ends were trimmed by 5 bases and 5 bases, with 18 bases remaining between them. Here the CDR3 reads CSVRPGTNINEKLFF. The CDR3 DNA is TGCAGCGTTCGTCCCGGGACAAATATCAATGAAAAACTGTTTTTT.